Listed below are T cell receptor beta chains from one sample, sequenced in a study of T cells in Graves' hyperthyroidism and ophthalmopathy. TCRdb fed the multiplex PCR reads into MiXCR, producing one record per CDR3 protein. The table has 300,000 to 400,000 distinct CDR3 sequences, roughly 20% seen once. Sequences were obtained from blood. The receptors were sampled from a man between 18 and 29 years old with Graves' ophthalmopathy. CDR3s include the opening cysteine and the closing phenylalanine or tryptophan. A D gene is named only where the DNA matches it firmly. Clone size is given for some rows only: seen once, a few or many times, or a class if the clone is expanded.

-	-	TRBJ1-1	TRBV29-1	TGCAGCGGGGATTCGAACACTGAAGCTTTCTTT	CSGDSNTEAFF
-	-	TRBJ1-6	TRBV7-9	TGTGCCAGCAGCTTAAGTCCTGAGGGCTCACCCCCCCACTTT	CASSLSPEGSPPHF
TRBD1	few	TRBJ1-1	TRBV24-1	TGTGCCACCAGCGTTCCGGGACAGTCTGAAGCTTTCTTT	CATSVPGQSEAFF
-	few	TRBJ2-7	TRBV11-1	TGTGCCAGCAGCTCCCCTATACAGCCGGGCGAGCAGTACTTC	CASSSPIQPGEQYF
-	many	TRBJ1-1	TRBV12-3/TRBV12-4	TGTGCCAGCAGTCTGACGCATGAAGCTTTCTTT	CASSLTHEAFF
TRBD2	-	TRBJ2-1	TRBV20-1	TGCAGTGCTAGATCAATTGGGAGGACTAGCGGGTCTTACAATGAGCAGTTCTTC	CSARSIGRTSGSYNEQFF
-	few	TRBJ2-3	TRBV9	TGTGCCAGCAGCGTAAAAGCGACGGGGTTCGGCGCAGATACGCAGTATTTT	CASSVKATGFGADTQYF
TRBD2	few	TRBJ2-1	TRBV7-3	TGTGCCAGCAGTCGGGACTCTAGCGGGGGGCCCCACAATGAGCAGTTCTTC	CASSRDSSGGPHNEQFF
-	many	TRBJ1-2	TRBV12-3/TRBV12-4	TGTGCCAGCAGTTTAGTGCCCAGGGTTCCTGCGGGGGACTATGGCTACACCTTC	CASSLVPRVPAGDYGYTF
-	few	TRBJ2-2	TRBV4-1	TGCGCCAGCAGCCAATTAGATATGGGACTGCGGACCGGGGAGCTGTTTTTT	CASSQLDMGLRTGELFF
-	many	TRBJ1-1	TRBV2	TGTGCCAGCAGTGTTTCTGTAGTGAACACTGAAGCTTTCTTT	CASSVSVVNTEAFF
-	-	TRBJ1-3	TRBV20-1	TGCAGTGCCGGGGGGGGGGCTCCCGGAAACACCATATATTTT	CSAGGGAPGNTIYF
-	many	TRBJ1-6	TRBV11-2	TGTGCCAGCAGCTTGAACAGGGACGGTTCACCCCTCCACTTT	CASSLNRDGSPLHF
-	-	TRBJ2-7	TRBV6-1	TGTGCCAGCGACCCCGTTGGGTCACGCGAGCAGTACTTC	CASDPVGSREQYF
TRBD2	many	TRBJ2-7	TRBV20-1	TGCAGTGCTAGAGATTGGGAGGGGCCCTCCTACGAGCAGTACTTC	CSARDWEGPSYEQYF
TRBD2	many	TRBJ2-7	TRBV7-2	TGTGCCAGCAGAACTAGCGGGGCCGGCTCCTACGAGCAGTACTTC	CASRTSGAGSYEQYF
-	-	TRBJ1-5	TRBV3-1	TGTGCCAGCAGCCAAGAACAGAGCAATCAGCCCCAGCATTTT	CASSQEQSNQPQHF
-	many	TRBJ2-7	TRBV20-1	TGCAGTGCCCCGTACATATACGAGCAGTACTTC	CSAPYIYEQYF
-	-	TRBJ2-3	TRBV24-1	TGTGCCACCAGTGATCCTGCAGATACGCAGTATTTT	CATSDPADTQYF
-	few	TRBJ1-5	TRBV6-1	TGTGCCAGCAGCCGCTCGGGGGTAGGCAATCAGCCCCAGCATTTT	CASSRSGVGNQPQHF